This entry lists 30 T cell receptor beta chains sequenced from one sample in a study of blood T cells in healthy people across ages. Sample-barcoded 5' priming and a J-beta primer mix drove a second PCR of roughly 6 to 12 cycles. TCRdb processed the 5' RACE reads anew with MiXCR; each CDR3 protein has one entry. This sample has 1,500,000 or so distinct CDR3 sequences, with approximately 59% found just once. Material: blood. Receptors were obtained from a man aged 18 to 30 in good health.

V is TRBV24-1 and J is TRBJ1-1; 10 bases align to TRBD1. Germline CDR1 KGHDR, CDR2 SFDVKD. The CDR3 has 15 residues. With V trimmed by 5 bases and J by 5 bases, 7 bases remained unmatched. The CDR3 is CATSGTGTGETEAFF. The CDR3 DNA is TGTGCCACCAGTGGAACCGGGACAGGGGAGACTGAAGCTTTCTTT.

This clonotype was counted a single time. This chain links TRBV15 with TRBJ2-3, with D possibly being TRBD2 (6 bases). With 0 bases removed from V and 2 bases from J, the gap between germline ends came to 9 bases. Germline values: CDR1 LNHNV, CDR2 YYDKDF (reference sequence). The CDR3 loop spans 15 amino acids. DNA for the CDR3: TGTGCCACCAGCAGAGATATAGCGGACACAGATACGCAGTATTTT. This codes for CATSRDIADTDTQYF.

The rearrangement uses TRBV27 and TRBJ2-4; no firm D call. CDR3 length: 13 residues. Per germline, CDR1 MNHEY and CDR2 SMNVEV (reference sequence). Trimming took 3 bases from V and 13 from J, leaving 16 bases between them. In nucleotides, the CDR3 is TGTGCCAGCAGTTTCGGTGGAGACAACGGGCAGTACTTC. This encodes CASSFGGDNGQYF.

This clonotype has a handful of counts. The rearrangement joins TRBV9 to TRBJ2-5, with 9 nucleotides matching TRBD1. Trimming at V came to 3 bases and at J to 4 bases, leaving 7 bases not matched to a gene. CDR3 length: 15 residues. The V gene's germline CDR1 is SGDLS and CDR2 YYNGEE. The CDR3 protein is CASSATGGKGETQYF. In DNA form, the CDR3 reads TGTGCCAGCAGCGCTACAGGGGGCAAGGGAGAGACCCAGTACTTC.

J is TRBJ2-1 and V is TRBV5-1; 9 bases are a match to TRBD2. V was pared by 0 bases and J by 1 base, with 2 bases of the junction left unmatched. The CDR3 totals 16 residues. Per the germline V gene, CDR1 is SGHRS and CDR2 is YFSETQ. CDR3 residues: CASSLDTSGSYNEQFF. The CDR3, as DNA: TGCGCCAGCAGCTTGGATACTAGCGGGTCCTACAATGAGCAGTTCTTC.

V and J are TRBV20-1 and TRBJ1-2; 11 nucleotides agree with TRBD1. Trimming took 6 bases from V and 4 from J; bases not matched to a gene: 16. Per germline, CDR1 DFQATT and CDR2 SNEGSKA (reference sequence). The CDR3 totals 17 residues. The CDR3 here is CSARPRDRGVLSYGYTF. In DNA form, the CDR3 reads TGCAGTGCCAGGCCCCGGGACAGGGGGGTCTTGAGCTATGGCTACACCTTC.

This sequence joins TRBV4-1 and TRBJ1-5; no firm D call. The germline V gene encodes CDR1 MGHRA and CDR2 YSYEKL. The CDR3 is 15 residues long. The V gene lost 3 bases and the J gene lost 10 bases, with 19 bases spanning the gap. CDR3 amino acids: CASSQNLVFSSPQHF. The CDR3, as DNA: TGCGCCAGCAGCCAGAATTTGGTCTTCAGTAGCCCCCAGCATTTT.

The chain couples TRBV20-1 to TRBJ2-1, with 9 bases fitting TRBD2. V shed 6 bases and J 6 bases; nucleotides not matched to a gene: 6. This CDR3 has 13 residues. Germline-derived CDR1 and CDR2 are DFQATT and SNEGSKA (reference sequence). CDR3 residues: CSAPGTSRNEQFF. CDR3 bases: TGCAGTGCCCCAGGGACTAGCCGCAATGAGCAGTTCTTC.

This chain uses TRBV12-3 or TRBV12-4 with TRBJ1-1; D call uncertain. The CDR3 runs to 13 residues. Trimming left V 7 bases short and J 7 bases short, with 16 bases between. Here the CDR3 reads CASIRMGRYEAFF. CDR3 DNA: TGTGCCAGCATTCGAATGGGAAGGTATGAAGCTTTCTTT.

The table lists this clonotype with a few counts. The chain carries TRBV20-1 and TRBJ2-1; TRBD2 might be the D (5 bases). Germline V gene data show CDR1 as DFQATT and CDR2 as SNEGSKA (reference sequence). The CDR3 extends over 13 amino acids. The V end lost 3 bases, the J end lost 0 bases, and 6 bases lay between the germline ends. The CDR3 reads CSASEGSYNEQFF. The CDR3 DNA sequence: TGCAGTGCTAGCGAGGGCTCCTACAATGAGCAGTTCTTC.

This clonotype was picked up many times. The chain links TRBV12-3 or TRBV12-4 to TRBJ1-4; no clear D gene. This CDR3 is built from 11 residues. The V end was cut by 3 bases, the J end by 8 bases, with 4 bases between. The CDR3 protein is CASSFGEKLFF. The CDR3 bases are TGTGCCAGCAGTTTCGGGGAAAAACTGTTTTTT.

This clonotype was detected only a few times. This rearrangement joins TRBV4-3 to TRBJ1-1, with TRBD1 identical over 9 bases. This CDR3 comprises 14 residues. V was clipped by 3 bases and J by 10 bases; unmatched bases: 9. Germline assignment: CDR1 LGHNA and CDR2 YSLEER. CDR3 region: CASSQILGQGRAFF. In DNA, the CDR3 is TGCGCCAGCAGCCAGATTTTGGGACAGGGTAGAGCTTTCTTT.

This chain links TRBV6-6 with TRBJ2-1, with a possible D match to TRBD2 (5 bases). CDR1 and CDR2 from the germline V gene are MNHNY and SVGAGI (reference sequence). CDR3 length equals 13 residues. The germline V and J ends were trimmed by 5 bases and 4 bases, with 9 bases remaining between them. The DNA of the CDR3 is TGTGCCAGCAGTGGGAGTGTATACAATGAGCAGTTCTTC. Its translation is CASSGSVYNEQFF.

This clonotype was seen more than once but under ten times. The chain couples TRBV29-1 to TRBJ1-3; no definite D call. Trimming took 3 bases from V and 4 from J, leaving 4 bases between them. The CDR3 is 11 residues long. Germline CDR1 SQVTM, CDR2 ANQGSEA. CDR3 nucleotides: TGCAGCGTTGACGCAGGAAACACCATATATTTT. This sequence encodes CSVDAGNTIYF.

The rearrangement joins TRBV6-1 to TRBJ1-2; 7 bases are shared with TRBD1. The germline CDR1 and CDR2 sequences are MNHNS and SASEGT. J lost 9 bases, V lost 4 bases, and 14 bases had no gene match. The CDR3 consists of 15 residues. In DNA, the CDR3 is TGTGCCAGCAGTGCTCAGACAGGGTTGCTGTACCGCTACACCTTC. Translation: CASSAQTGLLYRYTF.

The chain carries TRBV6-6 and TRBJ1-4, with 7 positions matching TRBD1. V shed 6 bases, J shed 4 bases, and the junction held 14 bases outside the gene matches. This CDR3 comprises 17 residues. Looked up from germline, CDR1 is MNHNY and CDR2 is SVGAGI (reference sequence). CDR3 sequence: CASSYNGPGQLNEKLFF. CDR3 sequence (DNA): TGTGCCAGCAGCTATAACGGACCGGGACAGCTTAATGAAAAACTGTTTTTT.

The rearrangement joins TRBV7-9 to TRBJ1-6; D is perhaps TRBD1 (6 bases). The germline V and J ends were trimmed by 6 bases and 7 bases, with 16 bases remaining between them. The CDR3 has 15 residues. In germline, CDR1 is SEHNR, CDR2 FQNEAQ (reference sequence). In nucleotides, the CDR3 is TGTGCCAGCAGTCCTGATCGGGGGCCAAATTCACCCCTCCACTTT. Residues: CASSPDRGPNSPLHF.

This chain uses TRBV6-2 or TRBV6-3 with TRBJ1-2; a possible D gene is TRBD1 (5 bases). Germline-derived CDR1 and CDR2 are MNHEY and SVGEGT. Trimming pared 4 bases from V and 5 bases from J, leaving 20 bases between. The CDR3 runs 16 residues. Here the CDR3 reads CASSSLPRDAAYGYTF. The CDR3 DNA reads TGTGCCAGCAGTTCTCTACCGCGGGACGCCGCTTATGGCTACACCTTC.

The chain couples TRBV2 to TRBJ1-2; no firm D call. From germline, CDR1 is SNHLY and CDR2 FYNNEI. The CDR3 consists of 10 residues. Trimming removed 8 bases from V and 6 bases from J, with 7 bases in between. For the CDR3, the DNA is TGTGCCAGCTCGACGGATGGCTACACCTTC. Translating gives CASSTDGYTF.

This chain joins TRBV21-1 and TRBJ2-5; the D call of TRBD2 is as the table states it, not checked on the DNA. TRBV21-1 represents a pseudogene. This CDR3 spans 16 amino acids. DNA for the CDR3: TGTGCCAGCAGCAAATTGGCAGGGAGGGTGGTTGAGACCCAGTACTTC. It yields the protein CASSKLAGRVVETQYF.

This rearrangement joins TRBV5-1 to TRBJ2-4; D perhaps matches TRBD2 (6 bases). The J call is in doubt because the DNA end fits TRBJ2-7 better. This CDR3 is 16 amino acids long. The germline V gene has CDR1 SGHRS and CDR2 YFSETQ. In DNA form, the CDR3 reads TGCGCCAGCGTCAGAGGTGGAGGGGACGGCTCCTACGAGCAGTACTTC. It specifies CASVRGGGDGSYEQYF.

There are a few counts of this clonotype. This chain joins TRBV20-1 and TRBJ1-5, with D unresolved. CDR3 length equals 11 residues. Germline V gene data show CDR1 as DFQATT and CDR2 as SNEGSKA (reference sequence). V lost 2 bases to trimming and J lost 13 bases, with 12 bases between them. CDR3 region: CSARSEQSQHF. As DNA, the CDR3 is TGCAGTGCTAGAAGTGAACAGTCTCAGCATTTT.

The chain uses TRBV5-5 and TRBJ2-7; weak D call: TRBD1 (6 bases). With the DNA end fitting TRBJ2-5 better, the J assignment may be wrong. The CDR3 totals 15 residues. CDR1 SGHKS and CDR2 YYEKEE come from the germline V gene (reference sequence). CDR3 DNA sequence: TGTGCCAGCAGCTTGTTCGGGACAAACGGGGAGACCCAGTACTTC. Translating gives CASSLFGTNGETQYF.

The genes are TRBV20-1 and TRBJ2-5; 7 bases are a match to TRBD2. The J call may be incorrect, as the DNA end agrees better with TRBJ2-7. The CDR3 is 15 amino acids. Germline values: CDR1 DFQATT, CDR2 SNEGSKA (reference sequence). CDR3: CSARDPRLADSEQYF. CDR3 nucleotides: TGCAGTGCTAGAGATCCGAGGCTAGCGGACTCCGAGCAGTACTTC.

The rearrangement joins TRBV7-9 to TRBJ2-2, with D possibly TRBD2 on 6 matching bases. Germline CDR1 and CDR2: SEHNR and FQNEAQ (reference sequence). V gave up 0 bases and J gave up 2 bases, with 10 bases separating them. This CDR3 has 16 residues. CDR3 DNA sequence: TGTGCCAGCAGCTTAGCGCTAGCGCCCAACACCGGGGAGCTGTTTTTT. It codes for CASSLALAPNTGELFF.

This clonotype was counted only a few times. The chain links TRBV6-2 or TRBV6-3 to TRBJ2-3; D is unresolved. Trimming pared 2 bases from V and 5 bases from J, leaving 11 bases between. CDR3 length: 14 amino acids. Per germline, CDR1 MNHEY and CDR2 SVGEGT. CDR3 loop: CASSYGASGDTQYF. Here the CDR3 DNA reads TGTGCCAGCAGTTACGGCGCGAGTGGAGATACGCAGTATTTT.

About this clonotype: The junction does not match germline at one end; this may be a read error. The chain joins TRBV9 to TRBJ2-3; D may be TRBD2 (5 bases). Germline V gene sequence: CDR1 SGDLS, CDR2 YYNGEE. CDR3 length: 14 amino acids. CDR3 loop: CASSENPGTDTQYF. DNA of the CDR3: TGTGCCAGTAGCGAGAACCCTGGCACAGATACGCAGTATTTT.

The genes are TRBV18 and TRBJ2-5; D is perhaps TRBD2 (6 bases). CDR3 length: 15 amino acids. The germline gives CDR1 KGHSH, CDR2 LQKENI. V shed 1 base and J shed 9 bases, with 18 bases lying between them. CDR3 in amino acids: CASSPRYSGPGAQYF. Written as DNA, the CDR3 is TGTGCCAGCTCACCACGCTACTCGGGGCCGGGGGCCCAGTACTTC.

This chain links TRBV4-3 with TRBJ2-3; 9 bases fit TRBD1. V was clipped by 5 bases and J by 3 bases; unmatched bases: 15. Germline CDR1 and CDR2: LGHNA and YSLEER. The CDR3 extends over 18 amino acids. CDR3 loop: CASSAGLWTTGGTDTQYF. In nucleotides, the CDR3 is TGCGCCAGCAGCGCCGGGTTATGGACGACAGGGGGAACAGATACGCAGTATTTT.

The chain is built from TRBV29-1 and TRBJ1-2; possibly TRBD1 for D (5 bases). V was cut by 2 bases and J by 4 bases, with 11 bases left in between. The CDR3 loop spans 13 amino acids. Germline CDR1 and CDR2: SQVTM and ANQGSEA. The CDR3: CSVEQGRGYGYTF. CDR3 sequence (DNA): TGCAGCGTTGAACAGGGCCGTGGCTATGGCTACACCTTC.